These 15 T cell receptor beta chains were all obtained from the same sample, sequenced in a study of T cells after yellow fever vaccination. One entry per CDR3 protein, called by TCRdb with MiXCR from the 5' RACE reads. Of 150,000 to 200,000 distinct CDR3 sequences in the sample, approximately 9.7% were seen once. Sequencing used CD8+ T cells sorted from PBMCs, obtained 45 days after the yellow fever booster vaccination. Receptor source: a man aged 18-30 years who received the YFV17D yellow fever vaccine.

This clonotype was observed a few times. CDR3 loop: CATSRLAGSYEQYV. The CDR3 nucleotides read TGTGCCACCAGCAGACTAGCGGGCTCCTACGAGCAGTACGTC. The V and J genes are TRBV15 and TRBJ2-7, with 8 nucleotides matching TRBD2. CDR1 and CDR2 from the germline V gene are LNHNV and YYDKDF (reference sequence). V shed 2 bases, J shed 0 bases, and the junction held 0 bases outside the gene matches. The CDR3 totals 14 residues.

This clonotype was detected ten times or more. This sequence joins TRBV6-2 or TRBV6-3 and TRBJ2-7; 10 bases are a match to TRBD1. With 4 bases clipped from V and 0 bases from J, the junction kept 9 bases outside the gene matches. The CDR3 has 17 amino acids. Germline lookup yields CDR1 MNHEY and CDR2 SVGEGT. The CDR3 region is CASSFPGQGMGSYEQYF. The CDR3 nucleotides read TGTGCCAGCAGTTTCCCGGGACAGGGGATGGGCTCCTACGAGCAGTACTTC.

V gene TRBV7-9 combines with J gene TRBJ2-3; 8 positions match TRBD2. The CDR3 has 17 amino acids. After removal of 5 bases from V and 4 bases from J, the junction contained 14 bases not matched to a gene. Germline V gives CDR1 SEHNR, CDR2 FQNEAQ (reference sequence). The DNA for the CDR3 is TGTGCCAGCAGCCCGGATGGTGCGGGGGGTGGGTCAGATACGCAGTATTTT. Amino acid sequence: CASSPDGAGGGSDTQYF. The complete variable domain, with remaining parts taken from reference TRBV7-9 and TRBJ2-3, reads DTGVSQNPRHKITKRGQNVTFRCDPISEHNRLYWYRQTLGQGPEFLTYFQNEAQLEKSRLLSDRFSAERPKGSFSTLEIQRTEQGDSAMYLCASSPDGAGGGSDTQYFGPGTRLTVL.

This chain joins TRBV12-3 or TRBV12-4 and TRBJ1-6; D remains ambiguous. Trimming removed 7 bases from V and 9 bases from J, with 16 bases in between. The CDR3 consists of 14 residues. CDR3 region: CASMRAAGISPLHF. As DNA, the CDR3 is TGTGCCAGCATGAGGGCGGCTGGGATTTCACCCCTCCACTTT.

This clonotype was detected a few times. The chain combines TRBV7-6 with TRBJ2-2; D ambiguous. The CDR3 length is 14 residues. With 2 bases removed from V and 3 bases from J, the gap between germline ends came to 7 bases. The germline V gene has CDR1 SGHVS and CDR2 FNYEAQ. The CDR3 nucleotides read TGTGCCAGCAGCTTAAATCCGTACACCGGGGAGCTGTTTTTT. It specifies CASSLNPYTGELFF.

The chain carries TRBV6-2 or TRBV6-3 and TRBJ2-2, with D hard to call. Germline-derived CDR1 and CDR2 are MNHEY and SVGEGT. The CDR3 is 13 residues long. V lost 0 bases and J 6 bases, leaving 5 bases between the germline ends. The DNA for the CDR3 is TGTGCCAGCAGTTACTCATGGTCCGGGGAGCTGTTTTTT. Translated: CASSYSWSGELFF.

A few counts support this clonotype. This sequence joins TRBV6-5 and TRBJ2-5, with a possible D match to TRBD1 (5 bases). Per germline, CDR1 MNHEY and CDR2 SVGAGI. Trimming left V 5 bases short and J 4 bases short, with 8 bases between. CDR3 size: 12 residues. Here the CDR3 DNA reads TGTGCCAGCAGTAACGACAGAGAGACCCAGTACTTC. Translated, it gives CASSNDRETQYF.

This clonotype has at least ten counts. J is TRBJ2-1 and V is TRBV12-3 or TRBV12-4; D uncertain. Trimming took off 3 bases at V and 6 bases at J, with 15 bases between the two ends. The CDR3 is 15 residues long. Here the CDR3 DNA reads TGTGCCAGCAGTTTCGAGATCCGGAATCTCAATGAGCAGTTCTTC. The encoded protein is CASSFEIRNLNEQFF.

The gene calls are TRBV9 and TRBJ1-2; no clear D gene. Trimming left V 1 base short and J 2 bases short, with 6 bases between. CDR1 SGDLS and CDR2 YYNGEE come from the germline V gene. This CDR3 region has 13 residues. The CDR3 protein is CASSVNSNYGYTF. CDR3 bases: TGTGCCAGCAGCGTAAACAGCAACTATGGCTACACCTTC.

CDR3 amino acids: CASSDSGTGGPTGETQYF. The CDR3 DNA reads as TGTGCCAGCAGCGATTCCGGGACAGGGGGACCGACCGGAGAGACCCAGTACTTC. The V and J genes are TRBV11-3 and TRBJ2-5; 11 bases map to TRBD1. V lost 5 bases and J lost 4; bases outside the gene matches: 15. The CDR3 is 18 amino acids. Germline CDR1 SGHNT, CDR2 YENEEA.

In this sample, this clonotype turned up a few times. The chain employs TRBV7-6 and TRBJ2-3; 12 bases are a match to TRBD2. Germline V gives CDR1 SGHVS, CDR2 FNYEAQ. The CDR3 sequence is 17 residues long. V lost 5 bases, J lost 2 bases, and 8 bases stayed unmatched. CDR3 region: CASSESGTSGFTDTQYF. The CDR3 bases are TGTGCCAGCAGCGAATCCGGGACTAGCGGGTTCACAGATACGCAGTATTTT.

This clonotype was counted only a few times. The chain uses TRBV7-9 and TRBJ2-7; D gene unclear. Germline CDR1 SEHNR, CDR2 FQNEAQ (reference sequence). This CDR3 contains 14 residues. Deletions cut 5 bases from V and 0 bases from J, with 11 bases between. CDR3 loop: CASSTSNSSYEQYF. Written as DNA, the CDR3 is TGTGCCAGCAGCACCAGCAACAGCTCCTACGAGCAGTACTTC.

The chain recombines TRBV5-6 with TRBJ1-6; possibly TRBD1 for D (6 bases). The CDR3 extends over 13 amino acids. Trimming cost V 1 base and J 13 bases, with 12 bases left between them. Per the germline V gene, CDR1 is SGHDT and CDR2 is YYEEEE. The CDR3, as DNA: TGTGCCAGCAGCTTGACAGGGTTGTGGCCCCTCCACTTT. This gives the protein CASSLTGLWPLHF.

This clonotype came up many times. V gene TRBV7-6 combines with J gene TRBJ1-1; D is perhaps TRBD1 (6 bases). V lost 5 bases, J lost 2 bases, and 15 bases lay in between. Germline values: CDR1 SGHVS, CDR2 FNYEAQ. This CDR3 is 15 amino acids long. DNA of the CDR3: TGTGCCAGCAGCCATGGGGGCTCCCCAAACACTGAAGCTTTCTTT. It encodes CASSHGGSPNTEAFF.

This chain uses TRBV27 with TRBJ2-1, with D possibly TRBD1 on 7 matching bases. Germline V gives CDR1 MNHEY, CDR2 SMNVEV (reference sequence). V shed 10 bases and J shed 7 bases, with 17 bases lying between them. The CDR3 extends over 13 amino acids. The CDR3 here is CATIETGRNEQFF. CDR3 nucleotide sequence: TGTGCCACCATAGAGACAGGGAGGAATGAGCAGTTCTTC.